What follows describes a single T cell receptor (beta chain). This CDR3 contains 16 residues. V trimming: 4 bases; J trimming: 8 bases; junction bases outside the gene matches: 11. Per the germline V gene, CDR1 is ENHRY and CDR2 is SYGVKD. This sample was taken from a study of T cell changes during pregnancy in multiple sclerosis. Profiling relied on immunoSEQ multiplex PCR, and the TCRdb table lists in-frame clones only, not all of them. The sample shows some 64,000 clones, 92% of them seen only once. This receptor was identified in a female donor with multiple sclerosis, enrolled in a pregnancy study. The chain is built from TRBV10-3 and TRBJ2-3; 11 nucleotides line up with TRBD2. Sequencing was performed on peripheral blood, taken after pregnancy. In nucleotides, the CDR3 is TGTGCCATCAGTGGTCCGGGACTAGCGGCACAACTTACGCAGTATTTT. It yields the protein CAISGPGLAAQLTQYF.